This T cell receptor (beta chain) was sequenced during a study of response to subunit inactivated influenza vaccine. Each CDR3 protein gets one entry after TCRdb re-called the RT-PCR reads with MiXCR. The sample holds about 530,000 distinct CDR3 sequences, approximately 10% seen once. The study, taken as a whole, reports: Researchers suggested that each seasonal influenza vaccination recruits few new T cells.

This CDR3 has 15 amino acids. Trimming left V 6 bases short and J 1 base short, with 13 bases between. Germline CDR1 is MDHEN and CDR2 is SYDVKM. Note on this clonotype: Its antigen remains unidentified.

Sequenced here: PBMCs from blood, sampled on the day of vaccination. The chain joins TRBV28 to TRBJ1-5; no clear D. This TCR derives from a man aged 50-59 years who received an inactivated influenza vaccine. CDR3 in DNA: TGTGCCAGCAGGGTAGGGAGGTCAAGCAATCAGCCCCAGCATTTT. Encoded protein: CASRVGRSSNQPQHF.